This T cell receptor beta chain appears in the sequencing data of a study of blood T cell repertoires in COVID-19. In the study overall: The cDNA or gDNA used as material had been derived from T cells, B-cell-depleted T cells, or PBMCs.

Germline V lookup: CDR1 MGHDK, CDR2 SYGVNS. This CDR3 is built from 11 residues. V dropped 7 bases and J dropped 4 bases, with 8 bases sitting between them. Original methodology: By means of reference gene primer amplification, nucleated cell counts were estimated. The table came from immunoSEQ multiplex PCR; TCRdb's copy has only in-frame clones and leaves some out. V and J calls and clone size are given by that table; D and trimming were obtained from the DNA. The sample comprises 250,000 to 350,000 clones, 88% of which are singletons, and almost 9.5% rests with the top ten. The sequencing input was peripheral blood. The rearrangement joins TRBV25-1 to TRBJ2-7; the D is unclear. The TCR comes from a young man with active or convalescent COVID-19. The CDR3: CASMGPYEQYF. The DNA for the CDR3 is TGTGCCAGCATGGGCCCTTACGAGCAGTACTTC.